These T cell receptor beta chains were read from a single sample in a study of blood T cell repertoires in COVID-19. Generated by immunoSEQ multiplex PCR, the TCRdb table keeps only in-frame clones and is missing some. In the table there are about 470,000 clones, roughly 90% of which are singletons. The sample taken for sequencing was PBMCs or T cells enriched from blood (not recorded which). These receptors all stem from a woman between 18 and 29 years old who had recovered from COVID-19. Each CDR3 is given with its conserved first and last residue. D genes are given only for firm matches. Rows may omit the clone size; those that give it use once, few, many or a size class.

TRBJ2-7 once 13 . TRBV19 TGTGCCAGTAGTCCCGGCAGGGATTACGAGCAGTACTTC CASSPGRDYEQYF
TRBJ2-5 . 14 . TRBV7-2 TGTGCCAGCAGCTTAGACGCTAGCCAAGAGACCCAGTACTTC CASSLDASQETQYF
TRBJ2-1 . 13 . TRBV19 TGTGCCACTACCGGGGGTACCTACAATGAGCAGTTCTTC CATTGGTYNEQFF
TRBJ2-5 . 16 . TRBV3-1/TRBV3-2 TGTGCCAGCAGCCAAGATGTCGGGTTGACCCAAGAGACCCAGTACTTC CASSQDVGLTQETQYF
TRBJ1-2 . 13 TRBD1 TRBV6-5 TGTGCCGGTACACTGACAGGGGGCTATGGCTACACCTTC CAGTLTGGYGYTF
TRBJ1-2 . 13 . TRBV30 TGTGCCTGGAGATCCGGGAGGTCCTATGGCTACACCTTC CAWRSGRSYGYTF
TRBJ2-1 . 14 TRBD2 TRBV2 TGTGCCACCCAGGGACTAGCGACAAACAATGAGCAGTTCTTC CATQGLATNNEQFF
TRBJ1-5 . 16 . TRBV2 TGTGCCAGCAGCTTTGGGGGGGGCGATAGCAATCAGCCCCAGCATTTT CASSFGGGDSNQPQHF
TRBJ1-2 . 14 . TRBV30 TGTGCCTGGAGTGTCGGGGAGTACAGCTATGGCTACACCTTC CAWSVGEYSYGYTF
TRBJ2-5 . 14 TRBD2 TRBV5-5 TGTGCCAGCAGCTTAGCTAGCGGGGAAGAGACCCAGTACTTC CASSLASGEETQYF
TRBJ1-1 once 11 TRBD1 TRBV2 TGTGCCAGCCGTACAGGGGAGGAAGCTTTCTTT CASRTGEEAFF